The clone carrying this T cell receptor beta chain has just a few counts. No antigen is known for it. The V gene's germline CDR1 is DFQATT and CDR2 SNEGSKA (reference sequence). The CDR3 length is 14 residues. Trimming at V came to 3 bases and at J to 5 bases, leaving 8 bases not matched to a gene. Amplified TCR beta CDR3 regions came from RNA transcripts. The HTBI primer set was used in a first-round RT-PCR of the TCR CDR3. TCRdb processed the multiplex PCR reads anew with MiXCR; each CDR3 protein has one entry. The profile shows 400,000 to 600,000 distinct CDR3 sequences, roughly 16% of them singletons. Ophthalmopathy patients all had a Clinical Activity Score of at least 3, a NOSPECS grade of at least 4 and disease under 3 months old. From more than 9.5 ml of fresh peripheral blood, PBMCs were isolated. The data derive from a study of T cells in Graves' hyperthyroidism and ophthalmopathy. Study-wide results and caveats: Classification by a 13 V-J model distinguished ophthalmopathy from stable hyperthyroidism.

V and J are TRBV20-1 and TRBJ2-7; 9 nucleotides match TRBD1. The clonotype was recovered from a woman aged 25-40 years with Graves' ophthalmopathy. The sequenced sample consisted of blood. The DNA of the CDR3 is TGCAGTGCTAGCCCCTCCGGGACAGGGCACGAGCAGTACTTC. Amino acid sequence: CSASPSGTGHEQYF.